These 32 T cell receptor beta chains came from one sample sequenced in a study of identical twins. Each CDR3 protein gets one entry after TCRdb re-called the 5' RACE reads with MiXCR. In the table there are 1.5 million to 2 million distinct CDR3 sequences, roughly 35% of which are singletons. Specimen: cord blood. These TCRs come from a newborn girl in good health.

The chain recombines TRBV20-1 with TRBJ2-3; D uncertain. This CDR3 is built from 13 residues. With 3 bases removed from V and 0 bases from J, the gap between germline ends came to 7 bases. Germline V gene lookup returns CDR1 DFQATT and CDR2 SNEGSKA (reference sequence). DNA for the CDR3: TGCAGTGCTAGCGCTAGAAGCACAGATACGCAGTATTTT. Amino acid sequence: CSASARSTDTQYF.

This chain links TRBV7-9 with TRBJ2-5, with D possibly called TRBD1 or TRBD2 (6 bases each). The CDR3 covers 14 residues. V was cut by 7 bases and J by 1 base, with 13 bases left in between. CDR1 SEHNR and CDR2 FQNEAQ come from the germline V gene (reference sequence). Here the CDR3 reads CASTWGAVQETQYF. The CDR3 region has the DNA TGTGCCAGCACCTGGGGGGCAGTCCAAGAGACCCAGTACTTC.

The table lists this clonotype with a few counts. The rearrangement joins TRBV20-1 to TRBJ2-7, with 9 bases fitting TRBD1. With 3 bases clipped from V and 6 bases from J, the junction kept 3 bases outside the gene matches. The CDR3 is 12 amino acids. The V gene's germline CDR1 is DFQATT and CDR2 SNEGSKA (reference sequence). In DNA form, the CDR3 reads TGCAGTGCTAGCCGGGGACAGGGCGAGCAGTACTTC. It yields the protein CSASRGQGEQYF.

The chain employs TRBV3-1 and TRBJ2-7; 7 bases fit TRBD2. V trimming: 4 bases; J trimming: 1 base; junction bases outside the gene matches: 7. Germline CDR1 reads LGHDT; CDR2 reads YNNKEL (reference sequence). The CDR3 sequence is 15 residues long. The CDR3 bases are TGTGCCAGCAGCCGTCCGACTAGCAGTTCCTACGAGCAGTACTTC. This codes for CASSRPTSSSYEQYF.

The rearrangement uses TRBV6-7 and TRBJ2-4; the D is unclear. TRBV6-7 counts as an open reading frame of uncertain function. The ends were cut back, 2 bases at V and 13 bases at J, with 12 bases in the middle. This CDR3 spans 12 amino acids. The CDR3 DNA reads TGTGCCAGCAGTTACATTGCGAAGGGCCAGTACTTC. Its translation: CASSYIAKGQYF.

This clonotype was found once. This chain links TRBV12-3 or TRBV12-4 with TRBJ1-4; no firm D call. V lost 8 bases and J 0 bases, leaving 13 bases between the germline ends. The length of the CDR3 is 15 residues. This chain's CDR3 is CASARIGTTNEKLFF. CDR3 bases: TGTGCCAGCGCTCGAATCGGGACAACTAATGAAAAACTGTTTTTT.

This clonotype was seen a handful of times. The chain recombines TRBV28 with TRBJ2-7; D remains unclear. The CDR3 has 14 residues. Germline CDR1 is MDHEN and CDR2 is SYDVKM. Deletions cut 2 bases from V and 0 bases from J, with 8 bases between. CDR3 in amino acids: CASSLSWRSYEQYF. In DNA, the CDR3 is TGTGCCAGCAGTTTAAGCTGGCGCTCCTACGAGCAGTACTTC.

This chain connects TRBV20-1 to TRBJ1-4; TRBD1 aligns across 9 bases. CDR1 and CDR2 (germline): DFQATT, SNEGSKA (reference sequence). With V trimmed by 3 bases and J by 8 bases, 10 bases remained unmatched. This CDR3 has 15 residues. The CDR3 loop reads CSARASGQGEEKLFF. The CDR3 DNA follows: TGCAGTGCTAGGGCCTCGGGACAGGGTGAGGAAAAACTGTTTTTT.

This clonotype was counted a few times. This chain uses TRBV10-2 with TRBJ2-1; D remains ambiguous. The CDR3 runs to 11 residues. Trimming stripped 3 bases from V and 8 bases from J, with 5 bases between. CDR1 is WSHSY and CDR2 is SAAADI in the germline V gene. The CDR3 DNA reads TGCGCCAGCAGTGACAGTTATGAGCAGTTCTTC. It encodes CASSDSYEQFF.

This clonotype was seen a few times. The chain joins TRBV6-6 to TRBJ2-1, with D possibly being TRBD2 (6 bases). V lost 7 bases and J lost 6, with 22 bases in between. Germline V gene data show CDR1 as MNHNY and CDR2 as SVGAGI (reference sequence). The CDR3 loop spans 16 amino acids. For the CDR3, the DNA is TGTGCCAGCACCTTATCGACTAGGCCCCATGGCAATGAGCAGTTCTTC. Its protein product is CASTLSTRPHGNEQFF.

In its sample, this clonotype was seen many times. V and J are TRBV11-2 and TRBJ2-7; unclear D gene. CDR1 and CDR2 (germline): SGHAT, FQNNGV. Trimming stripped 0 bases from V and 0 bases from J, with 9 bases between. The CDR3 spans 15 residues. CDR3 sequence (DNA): TGTGCCAGCAGCTTAGAGTTGGGTATCTCCTACGAGCAGTACTTC. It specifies CASSLELGISYEQYF. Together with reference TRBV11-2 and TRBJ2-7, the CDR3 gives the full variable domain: EAGVAQSPRYKIIEKRQSVAFWCNPISGHATLYWYQQILGQGPKLLIQFQNNGVVDDSQLPKDRFSAERLKGVDSTLKIQPAKLEDSAVYLCASSLELGISYEQYFGPGTRLTVT.

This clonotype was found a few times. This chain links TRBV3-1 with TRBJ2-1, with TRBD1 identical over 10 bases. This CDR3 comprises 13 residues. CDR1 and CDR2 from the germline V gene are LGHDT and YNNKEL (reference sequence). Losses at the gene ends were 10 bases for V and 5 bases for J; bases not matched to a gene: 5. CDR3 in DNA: TGTGCCACTACGACAGGGGGCGACAATGAGCAGTTCTTC. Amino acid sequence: CATTTGGDNEQFF.

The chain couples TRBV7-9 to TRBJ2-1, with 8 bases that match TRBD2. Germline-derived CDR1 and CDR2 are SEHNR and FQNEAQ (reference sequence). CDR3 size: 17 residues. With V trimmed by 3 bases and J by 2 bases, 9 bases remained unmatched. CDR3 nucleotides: TGTGCCAGCAGCTTCCCCTTAGCGGGACACACCTACAATGAGCAGTTCTTC. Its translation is CASSFPLAGHTYNEQFF.

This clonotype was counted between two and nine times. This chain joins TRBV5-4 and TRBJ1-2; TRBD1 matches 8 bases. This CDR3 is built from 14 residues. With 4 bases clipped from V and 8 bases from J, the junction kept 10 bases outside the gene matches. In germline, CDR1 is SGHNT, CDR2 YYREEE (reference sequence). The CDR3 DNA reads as TGTGCCAGCAGCATGGACAGGGAGGTTGAAGGCTACACCTTC. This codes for CASSMDREVEGYTF.

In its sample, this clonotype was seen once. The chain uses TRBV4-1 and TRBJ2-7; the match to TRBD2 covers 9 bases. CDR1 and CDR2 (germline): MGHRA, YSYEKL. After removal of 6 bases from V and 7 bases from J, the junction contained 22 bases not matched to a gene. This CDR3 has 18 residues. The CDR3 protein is CASSQKGVPSGAHNEQYF. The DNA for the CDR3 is TGCGCCAGCAGTCAGAAAGGGGTACCTAGCGGGGCCCACAATGAGCAGTACTTC.

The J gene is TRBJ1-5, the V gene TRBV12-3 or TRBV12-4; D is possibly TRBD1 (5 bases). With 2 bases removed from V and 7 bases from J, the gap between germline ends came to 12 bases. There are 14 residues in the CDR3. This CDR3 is CASSLSDRSQPQHF. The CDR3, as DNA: TGTGCCAGCAGTTTAAGCGACAGATCGCAGCCCCAGCATTTT.

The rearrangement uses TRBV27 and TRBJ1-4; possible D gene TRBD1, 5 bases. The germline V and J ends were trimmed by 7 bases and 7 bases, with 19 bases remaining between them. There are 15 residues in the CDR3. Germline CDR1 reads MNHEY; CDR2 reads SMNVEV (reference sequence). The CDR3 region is CASKTGGTGGEKLFF. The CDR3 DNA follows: TGTGCCAGCAAAACGGGAGGGACGGGGGGTGAAAAACTGTTTTTT.

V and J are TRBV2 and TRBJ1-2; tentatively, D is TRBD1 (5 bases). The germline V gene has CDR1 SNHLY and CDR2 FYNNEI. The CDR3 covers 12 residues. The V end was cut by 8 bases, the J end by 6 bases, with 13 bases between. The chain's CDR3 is CASGRGEDGYTF. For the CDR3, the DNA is TGTGCCAGCGGGCGGGGGGAGGATGGCTACACCTTC.

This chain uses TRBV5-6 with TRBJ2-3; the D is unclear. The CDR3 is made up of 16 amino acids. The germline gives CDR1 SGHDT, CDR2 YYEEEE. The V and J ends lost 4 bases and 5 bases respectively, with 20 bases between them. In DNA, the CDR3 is TGTGCCAGCAGCCCTTTTCCGGGTCCGGAGCGAGATACGCAGTATTTT. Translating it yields CASSPFPGPERDTQYF.

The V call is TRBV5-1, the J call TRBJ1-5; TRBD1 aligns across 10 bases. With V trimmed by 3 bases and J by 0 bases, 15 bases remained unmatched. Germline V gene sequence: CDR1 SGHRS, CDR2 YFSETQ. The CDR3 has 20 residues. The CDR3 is CASSSPPGQGMGYSNQPQHF. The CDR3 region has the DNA TGCGCCAGCAGCTCGCCCCCGGGACAGGGGATGGGATATAGCAATCAGCCCCAGCATTTT.

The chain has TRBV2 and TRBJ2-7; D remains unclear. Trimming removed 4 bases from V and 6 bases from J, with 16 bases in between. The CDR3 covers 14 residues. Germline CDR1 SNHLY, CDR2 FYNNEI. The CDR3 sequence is CASSGRLPGAEQYF. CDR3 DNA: TGTGCCAGCAGTGGTAGGCTACCGGGCGCCGAGCAGTACTTC.

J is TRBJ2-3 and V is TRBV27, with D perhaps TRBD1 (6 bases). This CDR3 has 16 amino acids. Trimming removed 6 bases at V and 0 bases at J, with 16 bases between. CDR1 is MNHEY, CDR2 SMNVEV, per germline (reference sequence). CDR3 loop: CASSSRQVISTDTQYF. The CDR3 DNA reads TGTGCCAGCAGCTCCCGACAGGTCATAAGCACAGATACGCAGTATTTT.

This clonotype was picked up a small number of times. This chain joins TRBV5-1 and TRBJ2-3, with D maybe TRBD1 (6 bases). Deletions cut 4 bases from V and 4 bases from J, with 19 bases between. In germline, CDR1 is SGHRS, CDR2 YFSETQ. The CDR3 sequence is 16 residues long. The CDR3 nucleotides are TGCGCCAGCAGCCCCCAAGTACAGGGTTGGGCAGATACGCAGTATTTT. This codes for CASSPQVQGWADTQYF.

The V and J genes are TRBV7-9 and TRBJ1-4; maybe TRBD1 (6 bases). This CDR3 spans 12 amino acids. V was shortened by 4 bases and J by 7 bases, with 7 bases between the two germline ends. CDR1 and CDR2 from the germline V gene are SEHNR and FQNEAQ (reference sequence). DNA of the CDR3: TGTGCCAGCAGCTGGACAGTTGAAAAACTGTTTTTT. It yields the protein CASSWTVEKLFF.

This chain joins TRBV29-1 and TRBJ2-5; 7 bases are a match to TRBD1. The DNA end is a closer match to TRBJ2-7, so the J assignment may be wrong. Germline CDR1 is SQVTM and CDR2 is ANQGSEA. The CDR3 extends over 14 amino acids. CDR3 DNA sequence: TGCAGCGTTGCGGCCACCGGGACAGCTTACGAGCAGTACTTC. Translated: CSVAATGTAYEQYF.

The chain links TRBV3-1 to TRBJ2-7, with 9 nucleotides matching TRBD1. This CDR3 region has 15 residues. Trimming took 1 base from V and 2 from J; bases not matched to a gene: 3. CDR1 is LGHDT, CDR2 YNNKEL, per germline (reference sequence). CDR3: CASSQGRTGAYEQYF. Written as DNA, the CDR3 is TGTGCCAGCAGCCAAGGTAGGACAGGGGCCTACGAGCAGTACTTC.

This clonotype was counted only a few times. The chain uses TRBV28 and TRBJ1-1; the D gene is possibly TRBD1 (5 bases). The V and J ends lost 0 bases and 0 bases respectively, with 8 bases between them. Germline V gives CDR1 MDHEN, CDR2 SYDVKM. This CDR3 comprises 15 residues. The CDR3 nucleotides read TGTGCCAGCAGTTTATGGGGACTTATGAACACTGAAGCTTTCTTT. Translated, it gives CASSLWGLMNTEAFF. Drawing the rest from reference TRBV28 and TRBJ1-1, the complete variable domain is DVKVTQSSRYLVKRTGEKVFLECVQDMDHENMFWYRQDPGLGLRLIYFSYDVKMKEKGDIPEGYSVSREKKERFSLILESASTNQTSMYLCASSLWGLMNTEAFFGQGTRLTVV.

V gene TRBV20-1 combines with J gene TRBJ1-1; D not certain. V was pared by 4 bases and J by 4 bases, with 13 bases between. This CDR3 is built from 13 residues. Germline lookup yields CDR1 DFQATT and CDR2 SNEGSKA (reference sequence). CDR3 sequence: CSATEGRSTEAFF. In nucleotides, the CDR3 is TGCAGTGCTACCGAAGGTCGCTCCACTGAAGCTTTCTTT.

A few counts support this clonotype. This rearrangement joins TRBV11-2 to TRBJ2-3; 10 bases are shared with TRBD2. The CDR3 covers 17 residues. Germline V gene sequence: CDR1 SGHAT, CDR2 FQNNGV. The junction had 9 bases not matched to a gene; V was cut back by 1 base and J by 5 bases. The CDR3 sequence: CASSLVMSGRVGDTQYF. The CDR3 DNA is TGTGCCAGCAGCTTAGTGATGAGCGGGAGGGTCGGAGATACGCAGTATTTT. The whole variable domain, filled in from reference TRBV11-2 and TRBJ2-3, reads EAGVAQSPRYKIIEKRQSVAFWCNPISGHATLYWYQQILGQGPKLLIQFQNNGVVDDSQLPKDRFSAERLKGVDSTLKIQPAKLEDSAVYLCASSLVMSGRVGDTQYFGPGTRLTVL.

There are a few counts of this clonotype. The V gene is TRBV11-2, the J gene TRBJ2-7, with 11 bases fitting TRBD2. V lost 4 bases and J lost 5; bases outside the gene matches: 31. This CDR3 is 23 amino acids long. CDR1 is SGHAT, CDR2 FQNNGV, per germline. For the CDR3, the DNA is TGTGCCAGCAGCTCCCCCGGAGGACAGATGTCTTCTTCTTCTAGCGGGAGGTACGACGAGCAGTACTTC. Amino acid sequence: CASSSPGGQMSSSSSGRYDEQYF.

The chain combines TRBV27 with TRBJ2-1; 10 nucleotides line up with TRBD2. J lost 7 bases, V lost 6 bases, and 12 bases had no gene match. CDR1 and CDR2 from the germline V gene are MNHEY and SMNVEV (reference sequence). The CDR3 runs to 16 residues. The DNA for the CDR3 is TGTGCCAGCAGCGTACTTGCCGGGACTAGCGTAAATGAGCAGTTCTTC. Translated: CASSVLAGTSVNEQFF.

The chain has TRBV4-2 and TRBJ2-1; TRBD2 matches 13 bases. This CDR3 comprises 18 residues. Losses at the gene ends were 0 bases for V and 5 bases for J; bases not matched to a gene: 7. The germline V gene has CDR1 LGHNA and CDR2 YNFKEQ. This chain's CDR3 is CASSQEPPGLAGNNEQFF. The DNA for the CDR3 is TGTGCCAGCAGCCAAGAACCCCCGGGACTAGCGGGGAACAATGAGCAGTTCTTC.